A selection of T cell receptor beta chains follows, all from one sample in a study of blood T cell repertoires in COVID-19. Sequenced by immunoSEQ multiplex PCR; TCRdb stores in-frame clones only, minus some. The repertoire holds tens of thousands of clones, with around 80% as singletons. The specimen sequenced was peripheral blood. All receptors derive from a human donor in a cohort sampled during active COVID-19. Each CDR3 is given with its conserved first and last residue. A D gene is named only where the DNA matches it firmly. Some rows mark clone size as missing; the rest say once, few, many or name a class of expanded clone.

D gene | CDR3 length | J gene | V gene | clone size | CDR3 DNA | CDR3 protein
NA | 16 | TRBJ2-3 | TRBV27 | NA | TGTGCCAGCAGGGCGAGAGTAGGGGGGGGAGGGAATACGCAGTATTTT | CASRARVGGGGNTQYF
NA | 16 | TRBJ2-1 | TRBV9 | NA | TGTGCCAGCAGCGTAGATCCAGGCGCCCCCCACAATGAGCAGTTCTTC | CASSVDPGAPHNEQFF
NA | 14 | TRBJ2-2 | TRBV28 | NA | TGTGCCAGCAGACAGGGCGGTAGCACCGGGGAGCTGTTTTTT | CASRQGGSTGELFF
TRBD2 | 15 | TRBJ2-1 | TRBV29-1 | NA | TGCAGCGTTGAAGATCTAGCGGGAGCGGTCAATGAGCAGTTCTTC | CSVEDLAGAVNEQFF
NA | 15 | TRBJ2-3 | TRBV5-8 | NA | TGTGCCAGCAGCTTGAATGGAGGTAGCACAGATACGCAGTATTTT | CASSLNGGSTDTQYF
NA | 15 | TRBJ2-7 | TRBV7-8 | few | TGTGCCAGCAGCTTAGTGGGCGGGGCCTCCTACGAGCAGTACTTC | CASSLVGGASYEQYF
NA | 14 | TRBJ2-7 | TRBV9 | NA | TGTGCCAGCAGCGGACTGGGCCAGGGGACCGAGCAGTACTTC | CASSGLGQGTEQYF
NA | 13 | TRBJ1-6 | TRBV29-1 | NA | TGCAGCGCCCGGGACACCAATAATTCACCCCTCCACTTT | CSARDTNNSPLHF
NA | 16 | TRBJ1-6 | TRBV15 | few | TGTGCCACCAGCAGAGACCTACCGGACAGAAATTCACCCCTCCACTTT | CATSRDLPDRNSPLHF
NA | 13 | TRBJ2-5 | TRBV12-3/TRBV12-4 | NA | TGTGCCAGCAGTTTTTATCAGGGGACGGCCCAGTACTTC | CASSFYQGTAQYF
TRBD1 | 17 | TRBJ2-2 | TRBV11-3 | NA | TGTGCCAGCAGCGAAAGAACCGGGACAGGGTTTGATCGGGAGCTGTTTTTT | CASSERTGTGFDRELFF
NA | 15 | TRBJ1-5 | TRBV6-2/TRBV6-3 | NA | TGTGCCAGCAGTCCGCTGGCCGATAGCAATCAGCCCCAGCATTTT | CASSPLADSNQPQHF
NA | 14 | TRBJ1-1 | TRBV7-9 | NA | TGTGCCAGCAGCTTAGCGACGCCGGGCACTGAAGCTTTCTTT | CASSLATPGTEAFF
TRBD2 | 16 | TRBJ2-1 | TRBV4-3 | NA | TGCGCCAGCAGCCAAGAGGGTCTAGCGGGAGTCAATGAGCAGTTCTTC | CASSQEGLAGVNEQFF
TRBD2 | 17 | TRBJ2-1 | TRBV29-1 | NA | TGCAGCGTGGGGGGACTAGCGGGAGGGACCCTCAGTAATGAGCAGTTCTTC | CSVGGLAGGTLSNEQFF
TRBD2 | 16 | TRBJ2-5 | TRBV5-1 | NA | TGCGCCAGCAGCTCCGGTGCTAGCGGGAGTTGGGAGACCCAGTACTTC | CASSSGASGSWETQYF
TRBD2 | 18 | TRBJ2-1 | TRBV4-1 | NA | TGCGCCAGCAGCCAAGTCGGGGGCGGGAGGACGAGTTACAATGAGCAGTTCTTC | CASSQVGGGRTSYNEQFF
NA | 15 | TRBJ2-7 | TRBV7-2 | NA | TGTGCCAGCAGCTTTGCGATGGGGGGTTCCCACGAGCAGTACTTC | CASSFAMGGSHEQYF
TRBD2 | 16 | TRBJ2-1 | TRBV10-1 | NA | TGCGCCAGCAGTGCCCCGGCTAGCGGGAGGGCCAATGAGCAGTTCTTC | CASSAPASGRANEQFF
NA | 15 | TRBJ2-1 | TRBV2 | NA | TGTGCCAGCACCGACGTGGCCAAGGGGTACAATGAGCAGTTCTTC | CASTDVAKGYNEQFF
NA | 12 | TRBJ1-2 | TRBV6-2/TRBV6-3 | few | TGTGCCAGCAGTACAGGGCTCTATGGCTACACCTTC | CASSTGLYGYTF
TRBD1 | 13 | TRBJ2-2 | TRBV29-1 | NA | TGCAGCGTTAGACAGGGTAATGTAGGGGAGCTGTTTTTT | CSVRQGNVGELFF
NA | 16 | TRBJ2-2 | TRBV4-3 | NA | TGCGCCAGCAGCCTAGGAACAGGTTCGAACACCGGGGAGCTGTTTTTT | CASSLGTGSNTGELFF
TRBD1 | 16 | TRBJ2-7 | TRBV28 | NA | TGTGCCAGCAGAGCTACAGGGACAGGGGCTCGATCGGCGCAGTACTTC | CASRATGTGARSAQYF
NA | 14 | TRBJ1-5 | TRBV28 | NA | TGTGCCAGCAGCCAAACCAGGGTAGGACAGCCCCAGCATTTT | CASSQTRVGQPQHF
TRBD1 | 16 | TRBJ2-5 | TRBV7-9 | NA | TGTGCCAGCACCGAACCCCGGACAGGGTCGGGAGAGACCCAGTACTTC | CASTEPRTGSGETQYF
TRBD2 | 14 | TRBJ2-3 | TRBV27 | NA | TGTGCCAGCAGGCCCAAAGCGGGAGGGGATACGCAGTATTTT | CASRPKAGGDTQYF
TRBD2 | 16 | TRBJ2-7 | TRBV7-2 | NA | TGTGCCAGCAGCTTATGGCGTAGCGGGAGCATTTACGAGCAGTACTTC | CASSLWRSGSIYEQYF
NA | 13 | TRBJ2-7 | TRBV9 | NA | TGTGCCAGCAGCGGCGCCAACCGCGAGGAGCAGTACTTC | CASSGANREEQYF
NA | 16 | TRBJ2-1 | TRBV28 | NA | TGTGCCAGCAGTTTTGGGGGGAGGTTGGGACCCAATGAGCAGTTCTTC | CASSFGGRLGPNEQFF
NA | 14 | TRBJ2-3 | TRBV28 | NA | TGTGCCAGCAGTTCACCGGGTAGCGGAGATACGCAGTATTTT | CASSSPGSGDTQYF
TRBD2 | 13 | TRBJ2-5 | TRBV5-6 | NA | TGTGCCACACAGCGGGACTTGGAAGAGACCCAGTACTTC | CATQRDLEETQYF
TRBD1 | 14 | TRBJ2-2 | TRBV27 | NA | TGTGCCAGCAGTGATCACAGGGGCCCCGGGGAGCTGTTTTTT | CASSDHRGPGELFF
NA | 14 | TRBJ1-2 | TRBV19 | few | TGTGCCAGGGCCTGCCGGGGAAGGAACGATGGCTACACCTTC | CARACRGRNDGYTF
NA | 12 | TRBJ1-1 | TRBV11-2 | NA | TGTGCCAGCAGCTTGTTAAGGGACTATGCTTTCTTT | CASSLLRDYAFF
NA | 15 | TRBJ2-7 | TRBV18 | NA | TGTGCCAGCTCAGCCCCCAACAGTCCTCGAGCCGAGCAGTACTTC | CASSAPNSPRAEQYF
TRBD2 | 17 | TRBJ2-5 | TRBV11-2 | NA | TGTGCCAGCAGCTTAGCCTCTGCGGGAGGGCCGAGGGAGACCCAGTACTTC | CASSLASAGGPRETQYF
NA | 17 | TRBJ1-4 | TRBV4-1 | NA | TGCGCCAGCAGCCAAAGAGAACCCGGAGGCCCCAATGAAAAACTGTTTTTT | CASSQREPGGPNEKLFF
NA | 15 | TRBJ2-7 | TRBV30 | NA | TGTGCCTGGAGTGTACAGTGGGAGAGCGTCTACGAGCAGTACTTC | CAWSVQWESVYEQYF
TRBD2 | 13 | TRBJ2-1 | TRBV4-3 | NA | TGCGCCAGCAGCCACTCGGGGGGAGTTGAGCAGTTCTTC | CASSHSGGVEQFF
TRBD2 | 17 | TRBJ2-2 | TRBV2 | NA | TGTGCCAGCAGTGAAGGGCGACTAGCGGGAGACACCGGGGAGCTGTTTTTT | CASSEGRLAGDTGELFF
TRBD1 | 12 | TRBJ1-1 | TRBV11-2 | NA | TGTGCCAGCACAGGGGGGAACACTGAAGCTTTCTTT | CASTGGNTEAFF
TRBD1 | 13 | TRBJ1-1 | TRBV30 | few | TGTGCCTGGAGAAAACAGGGGTATACTGAAGCTTTCTTT | CAWRKQGYTEAFF